This TCR beta chain emerged from a study of patients and donors after allogeneic stem cell transplantation. Germline CDR1 is DFQATT and CDR2 is SNEGSKA (reference sequence). CDR3 length: 14 amino acids. Between the trimmed V and J ends, which lost 5 bases and 4 bases, there was a span of 16 bases. TCRdb analysed the RT-PCR reads with MiXCR anew, one entry per CDR3 protein. In the table there are more than 150,000 distinct CDR3 sequences, around two fifths of which are singletons. The sample comprised blood, either unsorted or a sorted T cell fraction (not recorded which). The rearrangement joins TRBV20-1 to TRBJ2-3; D is possibly TRBD2 (5 bases). This clonotype was sampled from a human donor who was either an allogeneic HSCT recipient or a stem cell or donor lymphocyte infusion donor (not recorded which). It is not recorded whose cells these are; they may come from a transplant donor. The CDR3 region is CSAPPRESPDTQYF. The CDR3 DNA reads TGCAGTGCTCCCCCCCGGGAATCCCCAGATACGCAGTATTTT.